This is a list of T cell receptor beta chains from one sample in a study of blood T cell repertoires in COVID-19. Repertoires were generated with immunoSEQ multiplex PCR, while TCRdb's copy carries only in-frame clones and drops some. The table lists about 130,000 clones, 78% of them singletons, with approximately 6% in the top ten. The sample consisted of PBMCs or T cells enriched from blood (not recorded which). The receptors originated from a woman in her forties or fifties who had recovered from COVID-19. Each CDR3 is given with its conserved first and last residue. The D gene is left open where the match is weak. Where a row states a size, it is once, few, many or the class of an expanded clone; other rows omit it.

- | 14 | TRBJ2-7 | - | TRBV11-3 | CASSLAAGSYEQYF | TGTGCCAGCAGCTTAGCCGCAGGCTCCTACGAGCAGTACTTC
- | 13 | TRBJ1-2 | - | TRBV6-5 | CASSRHGFYGYTF | TGTGCCAGCAGCCGACATGGATTCTATGGCTACACCTTC
- | 15 | TRBJ1-4 | - | TRBV7-8 | CASSLEGFGNEKLFF | TGTGCCAGCAGCCTGGAGGGGTTTGGTAATGAAAAACTGTTTTTT
- | 13 | TRBJ1-4 | - | TRBV7-2 | CASSLSGREKLFF | TGTGCCAGCAGCTTATCAGGGCGAGAAAAACTGTTTTTT
- | 15 | TRBJ1-6 | - | TRBV25-1 | CASSETSDYNSPLHF | TGTGCCAGCAGTGAAACCAGCGATTATAATTCACCCCTCCACTTT
once | 13 | TRBJ1-2 | TRBD1 | TRBV6-5 | CASSYTRQGSYTF | TGTGCCAGCAGTTACACCAGACAGGGAAGCTACACCTTC
- | 11 | TRBJ1-2 | - | TRBV20-1 | CRGGEAYGYTF | TGCAGGGGGGGAGAGGCCTATGGCTACACCTTC
- | 14 | TRBJ1-1 | - | TRBV18 | CASLSSRGTTEAFF | TGTGCCAGCTTATCATCCAGGGGAACAACTGAAGCTTTCTTT
- | 14 | TRBJ1-5 | - | TRBV15 | CATSRDQGPQPQHF | TGTGCCACCAGCAGAGATCAGGGGCCTCAGCCCCAGCATTTT
- | 15 | TRBJ2-2 | TRBD1 | TRBV6-5 | CASSYVTGWTGELFF | TGTGCCAGCAGTTACGTGACAGGGTGGACCGGGGAGCTGTTTTTT
- | 14 | TRBJ1-5 | - | TRBV18 | CASSPRQDFQPQHF | TGTGCCAGCTCACCTAGACAGGATTTTCAGCCCCAGCATTTT
- | 12 | TRBJ2-3 | - | TRBV19 | CASTRGTDTQYF | TGTGCCAGTACTCGGGGAACAGATACGCAGTATTTT
few | 15 | TRBJ1-2 | - | TRBV5-6 | CASSLVGGLGYGYTF | TGTGCCAGCAGCTTGGTGGGCGGGTTGGGCTATGGCTACACCTTC
- | 14 | TRBJ1-1 | TRBD1 | TRBV14 | CASSQGTGNTEAFF | TGTGCCAGCAGCCAGGGGACAGGGAACACTGAAGCTTTCTTT
- | 14 | TRBJ2-7 | - | TRBV3-1/TRBV3-2 | CASSQDDSSDEQYF | TGTGCCAGCAGCCAAGATGATAGCTCAGACGAGCAGTACTTC
- | 13 | TRBJ2-3 | TRBD1 | TRBV27 | CASSLGQVDTQYF | TGTGCCAGCAGTCTGGGACAGGTGGATACGCAGTATTTT
- | 12 | TRBJ1-2 | - | TRBV5-1 | CASSLDSYGYTF | TGCGCCAGCAGCTTGGACAGCTATGGCTACACCTTC
- | 12 | TRBJ2-5 | - | TRBV6-2/TRBV6-3 | CASSSTEETQYF | TGTGCCAGCAGTTCGACAGAAGAGACCCAGTACTTC
few | 15 | TRBJ2-4 | TRBD2 | TRBV11-2 | CASSHFGGGKNIQYF | TGTGCCAGCAGCCACTTCGGCGGGGGGAAAAACATTCAGTACTTC
- | 13 | TRBJ1-3 | - | TRBV2 | CASEAASGNTIYF | TGTGCCAGCGAGGCAGCCTCTGGAAACACCATATATTTT
few | 13 | TRBJ1-1 | TRBD1 | TRBV7-9 | CASRGQGYTEAFF | TGTGCCAGCAGGGGACAGGGATACACTGAAGCTTTCTTT
- | 18 | TRBJ2-6 | TRBD1 | TRBV9 | CASSALRDRGSGANVLTF | TGTGCCAGCAGCGCCCTACGGGACAGGGGGTCTGGGGCCAACGTCCTGACTTTC
once | 14 | TRBJ2-7 | TRBD1 | TRBV29-1 | CSVPLGQGTYEQYF | TGCAGCGTTCCCCTAGGACAGGGGACCTACGAGCAGTACTTC
- | 15 | TRBJ1-5 | - | TRBV28 | CASSDYQGNGQPQHF | TGTGCCAGCAGTGACTACCAGGGGAACGGACAGCCCCAGCATTTT
once | 18 | TRBJ2-2 | TRBD2 | TRBV7-2 | CASSLNGFLRGGPGELFF | TGTGCCAGCAGCTTGAATGGTTTTTTACGGGGGGGCCCCGGGGAGCTGTTTTTT
- | 12 | TRBJ1-2 | - | TRBV28 | CASIQGSLGYTF | TGTGCCAGCATTCAGGGCTCCCTTGGCTACACCTTC
- | 17 | TRBJ2-3 | TRBD2 | TRBV3-1/TRBV3-2 | CASSQEVGSGGTDTQYF | TGTGCCAGCAGCCAAGAAGTTGGTAGCGGGGGCACAGATACGCAGTATTTT
- | 13 | TRBJ2-7 | - | TRBV28 | CASSLPSDSEQYF | TGTGCCAGCAGTTTACCCTCGGACAGCGAGCAGTACTTC
- | 14 | TRBJ1-1 | TRBD1 | TRBV27 | CASSLERQGLEAFF | TGTGCCAGCAGTTTAGAGAGACAGGGACTTGAAGCTTTCTTT
- | 11 | TRBJ2-1 | - | TRBV2 | CASSDDNEQFF | TGTGCCAGCAGTGACGACAATGAGCAGTTCTTC